This entry lists 26 T cell receptor beta chains sequenced from one sample in a study of PD-1 blockade in classical Hodgkin lymphoma. Sequencing used immunoSEQ multiplex PCR; TCRdb keeps in-frame clones, though not all of them. This sample has about 60,000 clones, with roughly 90% found just once. With no exception, relapse followed autologous stem cell transplantation in all patients, and brentuximab vedotin exposure varied. The starting material was peripheral blood mononuclear cells (PBMCs), obtained at baseline. These receptors were collected from a human donor with classical Hodgkin lymphoma.

V usage is TRBV6-4 and J usage is TRBJ2-5, with 8 bases that match TRBD2. Germline V gene sequence: CDR1 MRHNA, CDR2 SNTAGT. J lost 2 bases, V lost 0 bases, and 11 bases had no gene match. This CDR3 contains 18 residues. The CDR3 coding sequence is TGTGCCAGCAGTGACTCGATCGGACTAGCCGAAGGACAAGAGACCCAGTACTTC. The encoded protein is CASSDSIGLAEGQETQYF.

This chain uses TRBV5-1 with TRBJ2-7; the D gene is possibly TRBD2 (6 bases). The CDR3 has 15 amino acids. V dropped 1 base and J dropped 0 bases, with 11 bases sitting between them. Per germline, CDR1 SGHRS and CDR2 YFSETQ. The CDR3 nucleotides are TGCGCCAGCAGCTTGAGAGGCGGGGCCTCCTACGAGCAGTACTTC. It specifies CASSLRGGASYEQYF.

This sequence joins TRBV28 and TRBJ2-1; TRBD1 is a possible D gene (7 bases). There are 17 residues in the CDR3. Per germline, CDR1 MDHEN and CDR2 SYDVKM. Trimming left V 2 bases short and J 6 bases short, with 20 bases between. The CDR3 DNA is TGTGCCAGCAGTTTAATAGGGGTCAGGGGGGCATTCAATGAGCAGTTCTTC. Translating it yields CASSLIGVRGAFNEQFF. The variable domain in full, completed from reference TRBV28 and TRBJ2-1, reads DVKVTQSSRYLVKRTGEKVFLECVQDMDHENMFWYRQDPGLGLRLIYFSYDVKMKEKGDIPEGYSVSREKKERFSLILESASTNQTSMYLCASSLIGVRGAFNEQFFGPGTRLTVL.

V and J are TRBV28 and TRBJ1-4; a weak D match, TRBD1 (5 bases). This CDR3 spans 16 amino acids. V gave up 6 bases and J gave up 6 bases, with 20 bases separating them. CDR1 and CDR2 (germline): MDHEN, SYDVKM. This CDR3 reads CASSTSSGGNYEKLFF. The CDR3 coding sequence is TGTGCCAGCAGCACCAGCTCGGGGGGAAATTATGAAAAACTGTTTTTT.

This clone was detected once. V and J are TRBV27 and TRBJ2-7; D is unresolved. This CDR3 contains 11 residues. CDR1 MNHEY and CDR2 SMNVEV come from the germline V gene (reference sequence). V gave up 7 bases and J gave up 3 bases, with 7 bases separating them. The CDR3 region is CASNLGYEQYF. CDR3 nucleotides: TGTGCCAGCAACCTCGGCTACGAGCAGTACTTC.

This clone is classed as medium-sized. As DNA, the CDR3 is TGTGCCAGCAGCTTAGATAGGGGGCCCTACGAGCAGTACTTC. Translation gives CASSLDRGPYEQYF. The V and J genes are TRBV11-2 and TRBJ2-7; 7 nucleotides agree with TRBD1. The CDR3 consists of 14 residues. V lost 0 bases and J lost 2; bases outside the gene matches: 1. Germline values: CDR1 SGHAT, CDR2 FQNNGV.

This chain uses TRBV7-7 with TRBJ2-5; TRBD1 agrees at 8 bases. Germline trimming cut 5 bases from V and 2 bases from J; bases unmatched to any gene: 7. From germline, CDR1 is SSHAT and CDR2 FNYEAQ (reference sequence). This CDR3 comprises 15 residues. CDR3 DNA sequence: TGTGCCAGCAGCACCGGGACAGGATCGCAAGAGACCCAGTACTTC. Its translation: CASSTGTGSQETQYF.

The rearrangement links TRBV4-2 to TRBJ2-1; D gene uncertain. The CDR3 totals 13 residues. V was clipped by 4 bases and J by 7 bases, with 11 bases between them. Germline V gene data show CDR1 as LGHNA and CDR2 as YNFKEQ. CDR3 residues: CASSLPVWNEQFF. Here the CDR3 DNA reads TGTGCCAGCAGCCTCCCTGTCTGGAATGAGCAGTTCTTC.

The rearrangement joins TRBV12-5 to TRBJ2-3, with D perhaps TRBD1 (6 bases). CDR3 length: 11 amino acids. Germline CDR1 is LGHNT and CDR2 is FRNRAP. With 6 bases removed from V and 5 bases from J, the gap between germline ends came to 6 bases. The CDR3 reads CASGGGDTQYF. DNA of the CDR3: TGTGCTAGTGGAGGGGGAGATACGCAGTATTTT.

V gene TRBV2 combines with J gene TRBJ1-4; D gene ambiguous. V dropped 3 bases and J dropped 4 bases, with 12 bases sitting between them. The CDR3 is 15 amino acids. Germline V gives CDR1 SNHLY, CDR2 FYNNEI. CDR3 loop: CASSDLDEGNEKLFF. The CDR3, as DNA: TGTGCCAGCAGTGACTTGGACGAGGGTAATGAAAAACTGTTTTTT.

The J gene is TRBJ2-5, the V gene TRBV6-1; possible D gene TRBD2, 6 bases. CDR1 is MNHNS and CDR2 is SASEGT in the germline V gene. This CDR3 region has 15 residues. Trimming pared 5 bases from V and 2 bases from J, leaving 15 bases between. The CDR3 region has the DNA TGTGCCAGCAGTTTAGTAGCGGAGCAACAAGAGACCCAGTACTTC. Its translation is CASSLVAEQQETQYF.

The chain employs TRBV18 and TRBJ1-5, with TRBD1 matching over 9 bases. CDR3 size: 16 residues. With 3 bases clipped from V and 0 bases from J, the junction kept 3 bases outside the gene matches. Germline V lookup: CDR1 KGHSH, CDR2 LQKENI. The CDR3 here is CASSPDRGNSNQPQHF. CDR3 sequence (DNA): TGTGCCAGCTCACCCGACAGGGGGAATAGCAATCAGCCCCAGCATTTT.

The V call is TRBV27, the J call TRBJ2-6; 8 bases align to TRBD1. Germline CDR1 reads MNHEY; CDR2 reads SMNVEV (reference sequence). Germline trimming cut 5 bases from V and 12 bases from J; bases unmatched to any gene: 12. The CDR3 is made up of 15 amino acids. CDR3 DNA: TGTGCCAGCAGTCCCACTCGGACAGGGAGGATCGTCCTGACTTTC. Its translation: CASSPTRTGRIVLTF.

The chain joins TRBV9 to TRBJ2-7; D is possibly TRBD1 (5 bases). V lost 0 bases, J lost 3 bases, and 10 bases lay in between. Germline V lookup: CDR1 SGDLS, CDR2 YYNGEE. This CDR3 has 14 amino acids. As DNA, the CDR3 is TGTGCCAGCAGCGTAGCTGGGCAGGGCTACGAGCAGTACTTC. It is translated as CASSVAGQGYEQYF. Filled out from reference TRBV9 and TRBJ2-7, the complete variable domain reads DSGVTQTPKHLITATGQRVTLRCSPRSGDLSVYWYQQSLDQGLQFLIQYYNGEERAKGNILERFSAQQFPDLHSELNLSSLELGDSALYFCASSVAGQGYEQYFGPGTRLTVT.

The rearrangement uses TRBV30 and TRBJ1-3; D perhaps matches TRBD1 (5 bases). The CDR3 consists of 15 residues. Germline V gives CDR1 GTSNPN, CDR2 SVGIG (reference sequence). The V end was cut by 3 bases, the J end by 9 bases, with 21 bases between. The CDR3 DNA reads TGTGCCTGGAGCTGGGGGAGGGCCCTTGAGGGCACCATATATTTT. It encodes CAWSWGRALEGTIYF. The whole variable domain, filled in from reference TRBV30 and TRBJ1-3, reads SQTIHQWPATLVQPVGSPLSLECTVEGTSNPNLYWYRQAAGRGLQLLFYSVGIGQISSEVPQNLSASRPQDRQFILSSKKLLLSDSGFYLCAWSWGRALEGTIYFGEGSWLTVV.

A note on this clone: Sequence at one end of the junction differs from germline and may be a read error. J is TRBJ2-7 and V is TRBV7-6; maybe TRBD2 (5 bases). This CDR3 has 13 amino acids. Germline CDR1 reads SGHVS; CDR2 reads FNYEAQ. CDR3 coding DNA: TGTGCCAGCAGCTTAGGTTGCGGAGGTCTATGGTGTTTC. Protein product: CASSLGCGGLWCF. Complete variable domain (other parts from reference TRBV7-6 and TRBJ2-7): GAGVSQSPRYKVTKRGQDVALRCDPISGHVSLYWYRQALGQGPEFLTYFNYEAQQDKSGLPNDRFSAERPEGSISTLTIQRTEQRDSAMYRCASSLGCGGLWCFGPGTRLTVT.

The V gene is TRBV6-1, the J gene TRBJ1-3; D uncertain. The CDR3 spans 13 residues. Germline lookup yields CDR1 MNHNS and CDR2 SASEGT. Trimming removed 2 bases at V and 0 bases at J, with 2 bases between. The CDR3 sequence is CASSERSGNTIYF. The CDR3 DNA follows: TGTGCCAGCAGTGAACGCTCTGGAAACACCATATATTTT.

The CDR3 sequence: CASSGGWGTEAFF. The DNA of the CDR3 is TGTGCCAGCAGCGGAGGCTGGGGGACTGAAGCTTTCTTT. The chain uses TRBV5-4 and TRBJ1-1; a weak D match, TRBD1 (5 bases). V was shortened by 4 bases and J by 5 bases, with 12 bases between the two germline ends. This CDR3 has 13 residues. Germline V gene sequence: CDR1 SGHNT, CDR2 YYREEE (reference sequence). The full variable domain, in which reference TRBV5-4 and TRBJ1-1 provide the parts outside the CDR3, is ETGVTQSPTHLIKTRGQQVTLRCSSQSGHNTVSWYQQALGQGPQFIFQYYREEENGRGNFPPRFSGLQFPNYSSELNVNALELDDSALYLCASSGGWGTEAFFGQGTRLTVV.

The V call is TRBV18, the J call TRBJ2-1, with D perhaps being TRBD1 or TRBD2 (5 bases each). V was cut by 3 bases and J by 7 bases, with 16 bases left in between. CDR1 and CDR2 (germline): KGHSH, LQKENI. The CDR3 runs 15 residues. CDR3 sequence reads: CASSPTHGTTNEQFF. The CDR3 nucleotides are TGTGCCAGCTCACCCACCCACGGGACCACTAATGAGCAGTTCTTC. Together with reference TRBV18 and TRBJ2-1, the CDR3 gives the full variable domain: NAGVMQNPRHLVRRRGQEARLRCSPMKGHSHVYWYRQLPEEGLKFMVYLQKENIIDESGMPKERFSAEFPKEGPSILRIQQVVRGDSAAYFCASSPTHGTTNEQFFGPGTRLTVL.

This chain joins TRBV9 and TRBJ2-3; 11 positions match TRBD2. V gave up 0 bases and J gave up 5 bases; unmatched junction bases: 5. Germline V gives CDR1 SGDLS, CDR2 YYNGEE. This CDR3 is built from 16 residues. DNA for the CDR3: TGTGCCAGCAGCGTAGGGGGACTAGCGGCTCGAGATACGCAGTATTTT. Translated, it gives CASSVGGLAARDTQYF.

The V gene is TRBV30, the J gene TRBJ2-5, with 9 bases fitting TRBD1. The CDR3 consists of 16 residues. CDR1 and CDR2 (germline): GTSNPN, SVGIG (reference sequence). Trimming took 2 bases from V and 9 from J; bases not matched to a gene: 16. DNA of the CDR3: TGTGCCTGGAGTCAGTTTCCCACAGGGGGCCCTGGGGCCCAGTACTTC. It encodes CAWSQFPTGGPGAQYF.

V gene TRBV6-1 combines with J gene TRBJ1-5; TRBD1 might be the D (5 bases). This CDR3 has 13 amino acids. The V end was cut by 7 bases, the J end by 6 bases, with 13 bases between. Germline assignment: CDR1 MNHNS and CDR2 SASEGT. As DNA, the CDR3 is TGTGCCAGCAAAACGGGAGGGACTCAGCCCCAGCATTTT. This encodes CASKTGGTQPQHF.

This chain uses TRBV6-5 with TRBJ2-7; 10 bases agree with TRBD1. This CDR3 contains 13 residues. V dropped 6 bases and J dropped 9; count of bases not matched to a gene: 8. Germline CDR1 reads MNHEY; CDR2 reads SVGAGI. The chain's CDR3 is CASSSSRDRGQYF. CDR3 sequence (DNA): TGTGCCAGCAGCTCTAGCCGGGACAGGGGGCAGTACTTC.

This clone was observed a few times. This chain joins TRBV29-1 and TRBJ1-2, with 8 nucleotides matching TRBD1. The CDR3 spans 12 residues. Germline values: CDR1 SQVTM, CDR2 ANQGSEA. After removal of 5 bases from V and 8 bases from J, the junction contained 7 bases not matched to a gene. In DNA, the CDR3 is TGCAGCGTTTGGTCGGACAGGGACGGCTACACCTTC. This gives the protein CSVWSDRDGYTF. Drawing the rest from reference TRBV29-1 and TRBJ1-2, the complete variable domain is SAVISQKPSRDICQRGTSLTIQCQVDSQVTMMFWYRQQPGQSLTLIATANQGSEATYESGFVIDKFPISRPNLTFSTLTVSNMSPEDSSIYLCSVWSDRDGYTFGSGTRLTVV.

This chain connects TRBV2 to TRBJ1-4; 9 nucleotides align to TRBD1. Germline V gene data show CDR1 as SNHLY and CDR2 as FYNNEI. Trimming at V came to 7 bases and at J to 6 bases, leaving 6 bases not matched to a gene. CDR3 size: 14 residues. The CDR3 DNA is TGTGCCAGCACCCGGGACAGGGCTGATGAAAAACTGTTTTTT. Residues: CASTRDRADEKLFF.

In DNA, the CDR3 is TGCGCCAGCAGCCCCGTACAAGGGTCACCCCTCCACTTT. This encodes CASSPVQGSPLHF. J is TRBJ1-6 and V is TRBV4-1; D gene uncertain. CDR3 length: 13 residues. The V end lost 4 bases, the J end lost 10 bases, and 11 bases lay between the germline ends. The V gene's germline CDR1 is MGHRA and CDR2 YSYEKL.